This T cell receptor (beta chain) was profiled in a study of blood T cell repertoires in COVID-19 (TCRdb year 2020). The study in broad terms: Samples from collaborators originated in the United States, Italy and Spain and spanned both the acute and convalescent phases of COVID-19. The material from the prospective study consisted of cDNA or gDNA derived from T cells, B-cell-depleted T cells, or PBMCs. The dataset comprised deeply sampled blood TCRbeta repertoires from subjects exposed to, actively infected with, or recovered from COVID-19. The repertoires were released in a freely available public database meant as a resource for research on the immune response to SARS-CoV-2. Samples came from the ongoing ImmuneRACE study (first 160 participants) plus 1,254 subjects from 6 global collaborators. The sample metadata nearly always contained a de-identified subject ID, COVID-19 status, age in years and sex. Where available, HLA class I and class II types were obtained from metadata supplied by the sample provider rather than from assay-based typing. Overall study results and their limits: The quantity of clinical and demographic metadata differed by source and by participant and was supplied without curation.

The CDR3 has 14 amino acids, counting the end cysteine and phenylalanine. This entry keeps only the CDR3 DNA: 42 bases, framed from base 1. The junction shows trimming of 2 bases on V and 10 bases on J, plus 17 bases between the germline ends. The germline V gene (reference sequence) provides CDR1 PRHDT and CDR2 FYEKMQ. Each collaborating institution followed its own protocols to collect whole blood in K2EDTA tubes. Collaborator samples were shipped for TCRbeta analysis as frozen whole blood, isolated PBMCs, or DNA extracted from either sample type. On this clone: Its antigen is still unknown. Base qualities are not recorded, but no much larger clone differs from it by a single base.

TCRbeta CDR3 regions were amplified from genomic DNA by means of the immunoSEQ Assay, a bias-controlled multiplex PCR. The original pipeline was this. The number of nucleated cells in each sample was estimated by amplification of reference gene primers within the assay. To quantify the absolute abundance of each unique TCRbeta CDR3 rearrangement, sequence reads were collapsed and filtered. For each sample, productive Simpson clonality was calculated as the square root of Simpson's diversity index across productive rearrangements. TCRdb re-hosts the immuneACCESS table, in-frame sequences only. Its copies lack some clones; in the studies checked, an unresolved V gene accounts for under half of them, and the cause for the rest is not known. The V and J calls and clone size are taken from that table; D and trimming were inferred from the DNA. The sample data list tens of thousands of clones, and approximately 85% of these were observed just once. Around a sixth of the sample belongs to the ten largest clones.

Specimen: peripheral blood. The chain couples TRBV13 to TRBJ1-2, with the D gene call left open. The sequence was obtained from a human donor in a cohort sampled during active COVID-19. The donor label of this sample is uncertain. This receptor has the CDR3 CASSLRQTSTDYTF. In nucleotide form, the sequence is TGTGCCAGCAGCTTAAGACAAACGTCTACTGACTACACCTTC.